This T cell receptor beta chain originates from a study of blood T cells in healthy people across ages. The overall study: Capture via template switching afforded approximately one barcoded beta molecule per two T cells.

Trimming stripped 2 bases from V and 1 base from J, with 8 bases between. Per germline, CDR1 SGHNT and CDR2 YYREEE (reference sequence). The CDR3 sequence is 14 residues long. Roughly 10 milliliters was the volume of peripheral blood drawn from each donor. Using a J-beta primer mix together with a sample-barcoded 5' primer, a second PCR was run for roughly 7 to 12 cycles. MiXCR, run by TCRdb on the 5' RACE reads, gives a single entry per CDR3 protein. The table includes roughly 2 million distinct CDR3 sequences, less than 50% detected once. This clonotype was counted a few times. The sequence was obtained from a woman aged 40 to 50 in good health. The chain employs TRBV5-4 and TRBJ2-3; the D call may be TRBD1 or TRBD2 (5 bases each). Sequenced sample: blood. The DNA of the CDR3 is TGTGCCAGCAGCTTCACGGGGCGCACAGATACGCAGTATTTT. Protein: CASSFTGRTDTQYF.